This T cell receptor (beta chain) is drawn from a study of cytomegalovirus exposure and HLA in healthy donors. Findings and caveats of the study: Cytomegalovirus-associated status was assigned to about 150 TCR beta chains.

A word on this clone: Antigen: not known.

Use of 60 Vbeta and 13 Jbeta primers characterized the PCR. Here immunoSEQ multiplex PCR was the method, and the copy in TCRdb shows in-frame clones only, minus some. The data contain 150,000 to 200,000 clones, 80% to 85% of them singletons. Germline V CDR1 and CDR2: SGHRS, YFSETQ. The CDR3 is made up of 14 amino acids. V was cut by 0 bases and J by 8 bases, with 11 bases left in between. This chain connects TRBV5-1 to TRBJ1-4; D may be TRBD1 (5 bases). This clonotype was sampled from a male donor in good health and CMV-seronegative. Sequenced: PBMCs. The DNA of the CDR3 is TGCGCCAGCAGCTTGGTTAGGGGCGGAGAAAAACTGTTTTTT. Its protein product is CASSLVRGGEKLFF.